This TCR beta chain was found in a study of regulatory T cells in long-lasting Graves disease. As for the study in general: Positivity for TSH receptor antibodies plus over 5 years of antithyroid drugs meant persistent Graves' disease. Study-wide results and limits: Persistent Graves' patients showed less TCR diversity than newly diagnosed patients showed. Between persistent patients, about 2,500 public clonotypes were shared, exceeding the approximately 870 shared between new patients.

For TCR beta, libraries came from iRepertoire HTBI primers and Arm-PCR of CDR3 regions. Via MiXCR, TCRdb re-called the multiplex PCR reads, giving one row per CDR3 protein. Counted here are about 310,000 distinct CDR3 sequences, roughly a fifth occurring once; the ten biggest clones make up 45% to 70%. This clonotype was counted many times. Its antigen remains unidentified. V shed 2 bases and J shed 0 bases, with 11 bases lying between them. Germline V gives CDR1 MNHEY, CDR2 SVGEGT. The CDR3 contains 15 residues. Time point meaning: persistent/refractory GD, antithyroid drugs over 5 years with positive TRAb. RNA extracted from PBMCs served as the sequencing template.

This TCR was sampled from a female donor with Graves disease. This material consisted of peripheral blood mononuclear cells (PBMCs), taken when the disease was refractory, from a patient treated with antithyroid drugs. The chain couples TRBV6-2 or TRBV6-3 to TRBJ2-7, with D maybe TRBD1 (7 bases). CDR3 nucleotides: TGTGCCAGCAGTTACCAGGGGGGTAACTCCTACGAGCAGTACTTC. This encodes CASSYQGGNSYEQYF.